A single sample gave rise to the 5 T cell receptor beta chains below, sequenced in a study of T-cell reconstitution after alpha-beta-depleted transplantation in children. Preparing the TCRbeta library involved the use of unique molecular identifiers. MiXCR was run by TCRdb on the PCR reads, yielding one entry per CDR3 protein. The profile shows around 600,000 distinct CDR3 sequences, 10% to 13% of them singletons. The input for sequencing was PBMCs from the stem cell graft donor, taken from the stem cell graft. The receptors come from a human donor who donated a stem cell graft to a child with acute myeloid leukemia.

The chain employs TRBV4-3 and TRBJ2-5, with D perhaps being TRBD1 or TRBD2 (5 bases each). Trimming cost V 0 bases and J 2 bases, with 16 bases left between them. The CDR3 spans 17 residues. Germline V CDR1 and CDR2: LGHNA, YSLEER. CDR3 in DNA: TGCGCCAGCAGCCAAGATCGCAGGGAGTGGGAGCAAGAGACCCAGTACTTC. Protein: CASSQDRREWEQETQYF.

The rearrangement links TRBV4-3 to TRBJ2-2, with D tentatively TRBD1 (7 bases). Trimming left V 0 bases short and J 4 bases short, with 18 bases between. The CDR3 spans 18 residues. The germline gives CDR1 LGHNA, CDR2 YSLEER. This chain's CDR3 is CASSQEGLGTAGTGELFF. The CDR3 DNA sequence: TGCGCCAGCAGCCAAGAGGGTTTGGGGACAGCGGGCACCGGGGAGCTGTTTTTT.

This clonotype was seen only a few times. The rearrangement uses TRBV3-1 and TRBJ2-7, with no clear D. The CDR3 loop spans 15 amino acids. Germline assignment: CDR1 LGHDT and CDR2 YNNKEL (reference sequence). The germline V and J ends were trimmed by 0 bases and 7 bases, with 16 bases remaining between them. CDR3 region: CASSQDHIPPNEQYF. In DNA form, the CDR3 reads TGTGCCAGCAGCCAAGATCACATTCCCCCTAATGAGCAGTACTTC.

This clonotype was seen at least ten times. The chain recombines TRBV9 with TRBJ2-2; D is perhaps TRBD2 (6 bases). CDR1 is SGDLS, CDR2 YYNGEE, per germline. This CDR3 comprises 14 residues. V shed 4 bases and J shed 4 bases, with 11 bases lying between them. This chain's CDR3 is CASSPEAGTGELFF. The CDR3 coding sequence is TGTGCCAGCAGCCCAGAAGCGGGCACCGGGGAGCTGTTTTTT. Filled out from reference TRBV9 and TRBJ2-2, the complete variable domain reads DSGVTQTPKHLITATGQRVTLRCSPRSGDLSVYWYQQSLDQGLQFLIQYYNGEERAKGNILERFSAQQFPDLHSELNLSSLELGDSALYFCASSPEAGTGELFFGEGSRLTVL.

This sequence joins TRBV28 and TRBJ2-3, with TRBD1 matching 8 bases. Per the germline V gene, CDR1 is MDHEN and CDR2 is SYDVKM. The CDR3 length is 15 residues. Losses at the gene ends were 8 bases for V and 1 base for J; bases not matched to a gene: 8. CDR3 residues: CASFLGQGGTDTQYF. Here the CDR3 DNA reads TGTGCCAGCTTTCTAGGACAGGGAGGCACAGATACGCAGTATTTT.